Sequencing of this T cell receptor (beta chain) was carried out in a study of graft-versus-host responses after intestinal transplantation. As for the study in general: Grafts were multivisceral, liver-intestinal, or isolated intestinal. Tacrolimus and steroids were given for around three years to all recipients after anti-thymocyte globulin induction.

TCRdb keeps only in-frame clones here, not all; method: immunoSEQ multiplex PCR. The sample contains 90,000 to 95,000 clones, about 90% of which appear only once. Germline V CDR1 and CDR2: MNHEY, SVGAGI. The ends were cut back, 0 bases at V and 3 bases at J, with 12 bases in the middle. CDR3 length: 16 amino acids. This clone was found once. No antigen is known for it. General observations from the study: The highest levels of circulating GvH clones went along with early declines in HvG clones after transplant. In recipient marrow, GvH clones were found, and some appeared first in ileum or blood.

The chain joins TRBV6-5 to TRBJ2-1; weak D call: TRBD2 (6 bases). This TCR derives from a human donor who received an intestinal transplant. The source was unstimulated CD8+ T cells sorted from spleen or lymph node cells, collected before intestinal transplant. The chain's CDR3 is CASSYSEAGHYNEQFF. The CDR3 DNA reads TGTGCCAGCAGTTACTCGGAAGCGGGCCACTACAATGAGCAGTTCTTC.